Shown below are 25 T cell receptor beta chains from a single sample sequenced in a study of T-cell memory formation after mild COVID-19. TCRdb reanalysed the 5' RACE reads using MiXCR and keeps one entry per CDR3 protein. The repertoire holds about 110,000 distinct CDR3 sequences, with 15% to 20% as singletons. Sequenced sample: PBMCs or a T cell subset sorted from them (not recorded which). The source is a young man who had mild COVID-19 (a few samples of this study predate the infection). Cell type and time point are not known.

This chain connects TRBV29-1 to TRBJ1-1, with no clear D. CDR3 length: 16 residues. The germline CDR1 and CDR2 sequences are SQVTM and ANQGSEA. The germline V and J ends were trimmed by 0 bases and 3 bases, with 17 bases remaining between them. The CDR3 DNA reads TGCAGCGTTGAAGATCTTAACAGACGGCCACACACTGAAGCTTTCTTT. It encodes CSVEDLNRRPHTEAFF.

This clonotype was recorded a few times. The gene calls are TRBV6-5 and TRBJ1-6; D not certain. Trimming took 5 bases from V and 10 from J, leaving 15 bases between them. The CDR3 contains 14 residues. Germline-derived CDR1 and CDR2 are MNHEY and SVGAGI. The CDR3 loop reads CASSTRREMSPLHF. In DNA, the CDR3 is TGTGCCAGCAGTACCCGGAGGGAAATGTCACCCCTCCACTTT.

The chain links TRBV5-1 to TRBJ1-2, with D uncertain. The CDR3 covers 16 residues. Germline-derived CDR1 and CDR2 are SGHRS and YFSETQ. Deletions cut 0 bases from V and 4 bases from J, with 16 bases between. CDR3: CASSLDRSSRTYGYTF. Written as DNA, the CDR3 is TGCGCCAGCAGCTTGGATCGTTCTAGTCGGACCTATGGCTACACCTTC.

This clonotype turned up a few times. This chain connects TRBV4-3 to TRBJ2-3; 9 bases are shared with TRBD2. V lost 0 bases to trimming and J lost 4 bases; unmatched junction nucleotides: 5. The germline V gene encodes CDR1 LGHNA and CDR2 YSLEER. CDR3 length equals 16 residues. The CDR3 reads CASSQDQRGASDTQYF. The CDR3 DNA reads TGCGCCAGCAGCCAAGATCAGCGGGGGGCCTCAGATACGCAGTATTTT.

J is TRBJ1-6 and V is TRBV9; 7 bases are a match to TRBD1. With 0 bases clipped from V and 8 bases from J, the junction kept 8 bases outside the gene matches. This CDR3 region has 16 residues. Germline lookup yields CDR1 SGDLS and CDR2 YYNGEE. CDR3 in DNA: TGTGCCAGCAGCGTAGCCCCCGGGGGGACAGATTCACCCCTCCACTTT. It is translated as CASSVAPGGTDSPLHF.

This clonotype occurred once. Here the CDR3 reads CASSFWTGPNYGYTF. CDR3 DNA: TGTGCCAGCAGCTTTTGGACAGGACCAAACTATGGCTACACCTTC. V and J are TRBV7-2 and TRBJ1-2; 7 positions agree with TRBD1. The CDR3 runs 15 residues. The V gene's germline CDR1 is SGHTA and CDR2 FQGNSA. With 3 bases clipped from V and 2 bases from J, the junction kept 6 bases outside the gene matches.

The chain uses TRBV7-2 and TRBJ2-5; 11 bases map to TRBD2. The CDR3 length is 18 residues. CDR1 SGHTA and CDR2 FQGNSA come from the germline V gene. V trimming: 0 bases; J trimming: 5 bases; junction bases outside the gene matches: 11. CDR3 protein: CASSLALLAGGGWETQYF. The CDR3 region has the DNA TGTGCCAGCAGCTTAGCGCTTCTAGCGGGGGGAGGTTGGGAGACCCAGTACTTC.

This clonotype was detected ten times or more. The gene calls are TRBV5-1 and TRBJ1-1; the D gene is possibly TRBD1 (5 bases). V was clipped by 4 bases and J by 2 bases, with 12 bases between them. Germline lookup yields CDR1 SGHRS and CDR2 YFSETQ. CDR3 length: 14 amino acids. In DNA form, the CDR3 reads TGCGCCAGCAGCCCGGGGACCGCAAACACTGAAGCTTTCTTT. It translates to CASSPGTANTEAFF.

This clonotype was found many times. The V gene is TRBV12-3 or TRBV12-4, the J gene TRBJ2-1; 15 bases match TRBD2. The CDR3 extends over 22 amino acids. Trimming removed 6 bases from V and 4 bases from J; junction bases left unmatched: 22. The CDR3 bases are TGTGCCAGCAGAAGCAGGACTAGCGGGGGGGCCGTTGGTCCCACATGGTACAATGAGCAGTTCTTC. It codes for CASRSRTSGGAVGPTWYNEQFF.

The V call is TRBV11-2, the J call TRBJ2-3; TRBD1 matches 7 bases. V was clipped by 1 base and J by 5 bases; unmatched bases: 9. Germline V gene data show CDR1 as SGHAT and CDR2 as FQNNGV. This CDR3 contains 16 residues. The CDR3 nucleotides are TGTGCCAGCAGCTTAGGGGTAGGGGGCCTTGGAGATACGCAGTATTTT. Translated: CASSLGVGGLGDTQYF.

The genes are TRBV28 and TRBJ2-1; TRBD1 is a possible D gene (6 bases). CDR1 MDHEN and CDR2 SYDVKM come from the germline V gene. V was trimmed by 8 bases and J by 4 bases, leaving 9 bases between them. CDR3 length equals 12 residues. CDR3 sequence (DNA): TGTGCCAGCGGTACAGGGTACAATGAGCAGTTCTTC. This translates into CASGTGYNEQFF. Combining the CDR3 with reference TRBV28 and TRBJ2-1 gives the whole variable domain DVKVTQSSRYLVKRTGEKVFLECVQDMDHENMFWYRQDPGLGLRLIYFSYDVKMKEKGDIPEGYSVSREKKERFSLILESASTNQTSMYLCASGTGYNEQFFGPGTRLTVL.

The chain joins TRBV20-1 to TRBJ2-3; 9 bases fit TRBD2. In germline, CDR1 is DFQATT, CDR2 SNEGSKA (reference sequence). This CDR3 is built from 15 residues. V lost 4 bases to trimming and J lost 4 bases; unmatched junction nucleotides: 9. The CDR3 DNA reads as TGCAGTGCTACCCCCCTAGCGGGGTTATCAGATACGCAGTATTTT. It codes for CSATPLAGLSDTQYF.

This clonotype was counted a few times. The V call is TRBV7-9, the J call TRBJ2-2; D unclear. The germline gives CDR1 SEHNR, CDR2 FQNEAQ (reference sequence). This CDR3 has 13 amino acids. V gave up 2 bases and J gave up 5 bases, with 6 bases separating them. Here the CDR3 reads CASSLLSTGELFF. CDR3 nucleotide sequence: TGTGCCAGCAGCTTATTGAGTACCGGGGAGCTGTTTTTT.

Written as DNA, the CDR3 is TGTGCCAGCAGTCCCCGACAGGAGAAACTGTTTTTT. It translates to CASSPRQEKLFF. The chain joins TRBV12-3 or TRBV12-4 to TRBJ1-4; the D gene is possibly TRBD1 (6 bases). The CDR3 totals 12 residues. V was cut by 5 bases and J by 11 bases, with 12 bases left in between.

The rearrangement uses TRBV15 and TRBJ2-1; no clear D. The CDR3 spans 15 residues. Trimming removed 5 bases at V and 3 bases at J, with 14 bases between. Germline V gives CDR1 LNHNV, CDR2 YYDKDF (reference sequence). The CDR3 spells CATSSIVHGYNEQFF. The CDR3, as DNA: TGTGCCACCAGCTCGATAGTCCACGGCTACAATGAGCAGTTCTTC.

The genes are TRBV18 and TRBJ2-2; D is unresolved. V was pared by 8 bases and J by 4 bases, with 11 bases between. The length of the CDR3 is 13 residues. The germline gives CDR1 KGHSH, CDR2 LQKENI. The CDR3 nucleotides are TGTGCCAGCGTAGAAGGCCGCACCGGGGAGCTGTTTTTT. It encodes CASVEGRTGELFF. Together with reference TRBV18 and TRBJ2-2, the CDR3 gives the full variable domain: NAGVMQNPRHLVRRRGQEARLRCSPMKGHSHVYWYRQLPEEGLKFMVYLQKENIIDESGMPKERFSAEFPKEGPSILRIQQVVRGDSAAYFCASVEGRTGELFFGEGSRLTVL.

The CDR3 DNA reads as TGTGCCAGTAGTATAGAAGGGATTCAGCCCCAGCATTTT. This sequence encodes CASSIEGIQPQHF. This chain connects TRBV19 to TRBJ1-5, with no clear D. In germline, CDR1 is LNHDA, CDR2 SQIVND (reference sequence). This CDR3 region has 13 residues. Deletions cut 0 bases from V and 6 bases from J, with 6 bases between.

To note about this clonotype: Lacking the conserved final phenylalanine or tryptophan, this CDR3 likely reflects a read error. The rearrangement links TRBV2 to TRBJ1-5, with a tentative D call TRBD1 (6 bases). The CDR3 is 12 residues long. Looked up from germline, CDR1 is SNHLY and CDR2 is FYNNEI. Trimming left V 8 bases short and J 2 bases short, with 7 bases between. The CDR3 here is CASAGGNQPQHI. CDR3 nucleotide sequence: TGTGCCAGCGCAGGGGGCAATCAGCCCCAGCATATT.

This clonotype was observed a handful of times. The J gene is TRBJ2-3, the V gene TRBV7-8; TRBD2 is a possible D gene (7 bases). Trimming pared 2 bases from V and 4 bases from J, leaving 22 bases between. In germline, CDR1 is SGHVS, CDR2 FQNEAQ. This CDR3 is built from 18 residues. The CDR3 sequence is CASSLRRGGGQLPDTQYF. The CDR3 DNA reads as TGTGCCAGCAGCTTACGCCGGGGAGGGGGTCAATTGCCAGATACGCAGTATTTT.

The chain uses TRBV12-3 or TRBV12-4 and TRBJ2-2; D may be TRBD2 (6 bases). This CDR3 region has 14 residues. Trimming took 3 bases from V and 6 from J, leaving 11 bases between them. CDR3 in DNA: TGTGCCAGCAGTTTGGTCGGGGGACCCGGGGAGCTGTTTTTT. Translation: CASSLVGGPGELFF.

Only a few counts were recorded for this clonotype. The chain couples TRBV7-2 to TRBJ1-1; D is undetermined. The CDR3 has 14 amino acids. V shed 0 bases and J shed 3 bases, with 8 bases lying between them. In germline, CDR1 is SGHTA, CDR2 FQGNSA. The CDR3 protein is CASSLALGYTEAFF. DNA for the CDR3: TGTGCCAGCAGCTTAGCGCTAGGGTACACTGAAGCTTTCTTT.

This clonotype came up many times. V is TRBV27 and J is TRBJ1-2; a possible D gene is TRBD1 (5 bases). CDR1 and CDR2 from the germline V gene are MNHEY and SMNVEV (reference sequence). V was pared by 4 bases and J by 2 bases, with 8 bases between. The CDR3 loop spans 13 amino acids. This chain's CDR3 is CASSSGRNYGYTF. The CDR3 DNA sequence: TGTGCCAGCAGTTCGGGACGGAACTATGGCTACACCTTC.

There are a few counts of this clonotype. The chain uses TRBV28 and TRBJ2-4, with no clear D. The germline V gene has CDR1 MDHEN and CDR2 SYDVKM. Trimming removed 2 bases at V and 6 bases at J, with 2 bases between. The CDR3 runs to 11 residues. CDR3 sequence (DNA): TGTGCCAGCAGTTTAGCAAACATTCAGTACTTC. Translated: CASSLANIQYF.

CDR3 amino acids: CASSLWGPQKVGYGYTF. DNA of the CDR3: TGTGCCAGCAGTTTGTGGGGCCCCCAGAAGGTCGGCTATGGCTACACCTTC. The J gene is TRBJ1-2, the V gene TRBV12-3 or TRBV12-4; D perhaps matches TRBD1 (5 bases). Between the trimmed V and J ends, which lost 3 bases and 4 bases, there was a span of 21 bases. The CDR3 loop spans 17 amino acids.

CDR3 bases: TGTGCCAGCAGTGAAGTTGGGCAGGGGGGCGAGCAGTACTTC. Protein: CASSEVGQGGEQYF. The gene calls are TRBV6-1 and TRBJ2-7; perhaps TRBD1 as D (7 bases). The length of the CDR3 is 14 residues. Trimming took off 1 base at V and 6 bases at J, with 13 bases between the two ends. Germline V gene sequence: CDR1 MNHNS, CDR2 SASEGT.